The 24 T cell receptor beta chains below all came from one sample that was sequenced in a study of T cell repertoires and HLA-DP antigens. These TCRs' antigens remain unknown. Only in-frame clones appear in the TCRdb table, and some are missing; sequencing was by immunoSEQ multiplex PCR. The sample has about 89,000 clones; around 86% are singletons. Material for sequencing was CD4+ T cells from PBMCs. The receptors were gathered from a man aged 45-60 years in good health and CMV-seronegative.

The J gene is TRBJ2-3, the V gene TRBV5-4; D is uncertain. The CDR3 extends over 14 amino acids. Looked up from germline, CDR1 is SGHNT and CDR2 is YYREEE (reference sequence). Trimming left V 4 bases short and J 0 bases short, with 9 bases between. CDR3 protein: CASSRPASTDTQYF. CDR3 nucleotides: TGTGCCAGCAGCCGGCCCGCTAGCACAGATACGCAGTATTTT.

This clone occurred once. The chain employs TRBV6-1 and TRBJ1-2; D perhaps matches TRBD1 (5 bases). There are 12 residues in the CDR3. Germline-derived CDR1 and CDR2 are MNHNS and SASEGT. CDR3 DNA sequence: TGTCTCTCCGACAGAGCTAACTATGGCTACACCTTC. The encoded protein is CLSDRANYGYTF.

V is TRBV5-5 and J is TRBJ1-4; D is possibly TRBD1 (5 bases). The CDR3 extends over 15 amino acids. V lost 0 bases, J lost 7 bases, and 13 bases lay in between. Looked up from germline, CDR1 is SGHKS and CDR2 is YYEKEE (reference sequence). The CDR3 nucleotides read TGTGCCAGCAGCTTGGGTCCCGGGGCTGGTGAAAAACTGTTTTTT. Protein sequence: CASSLGPGAGEKLFF.

This chain joins TRBV5-1 and TRBJ2-3; TRBD2 might be the D (6 bases). The germline V and J ends were trimmed by 4 bases and 3 bases, with 6 bases remaining between them. Germline assignment: CDR1 SGHRS and CDR2 YFSETQ. CDR3 length: 12 residues. CDR3 protein: CASSGGTDTQYF. As DNA, the CDR3 is TGCGCCAGCAGCGGGGGGACAGATACGCAGTATTTT. The whole variable domain, filled in from reference TRBV5-1 and TRBJ2-3, reads KAGVTQTPRYLIKTRGQQVTLSCSPISGHRSVSWYQQTPGQGLQFLFEYFSETQRNKGNFPGRFSGRQFSNSRSEMNVSTLELGDSALYLCASSGGTDTQYFGPGTRLTVL.

This clone was detected only a few times. The chain joins TRBV7-2 to TRBJ1-2, with D unresolved. Trimming removed 0 bases from V and 5 bases from J, with 7 bases in between. The CDR3 length is 13 residues. The germline V gene encodes CDR1 SGHTA and CDR2 FQGNSA. The CDR3 nucleotides are TGTGCCAGCAGCTTAGCGCCAGAGTATGGCTACACCTTC. It specifies CASSLAPEYGYTF. The full variable domain, completed using reference TRBV7-2 and TRBJ1-2, is GAGVSQSPSNKVTEKGKDVELRCDPISGHTALYWYRQSLGQGLEFLIYFQGNSAPDKSGLPSDRFSAERTGGSVSTLTIQRTQQEDSAVYLCASSLAPEYGYTFGSGTRLTVV.

This clone was detected once. This chain uses TRBV28 with TRBJ2-5; 8 bases fit TRBD2. V lost 4 bases and J lost 4; bases outside the gene matches: 8. In germline, CDR1 is MDHEN, CDR2 SYDVKM. The CDR3 sequence is 15 residues long. CDR3: CASSSGGFSRETQYF. The CDR3 nucleotides read TGTGCCAGCAGTTCGGGGGGGTTTAGTCGAGAGACCCAGTACTTC.

V usage is TRBV7-2 and J usage is TRBJ2-5, with D tentatively TRBD1 (6 bases). V lost 3 bases and J 5 bases, leaving 13 bases between the germline ends. The germline V gene encodes CDR1 SGHTA and CDR2 FQGNSA. The length of the CDR3 is 14 residues. The CDR3 loop is CASSLGAVWETQYF. The DNA for the CDR3 is TGTGCCAGCAGCTTGGGGGCGGTTTGGGAGACCCAGTACTTC.

The gene calls are TRBV28 and TRBJ2-3; possibly TRBD2 for D (6 bases). Trimming removed 2 bases from V and 0 bases from J, with 6 bases in between. The CDR3 runs to 14 residues. Germline-derived CDR1 and CDR2 are MDHEN and SYDVKM. CDR3 sequence reads: CASSLGTSTDTQYF. DNA of the CDR3: TGTGCCAGCAGTTTAGGGACTAGCACAGATACGCAGTATTTT. Together with reference TRBV28 and TRBJ2-3, the CDR3 gives the full variable domain: DVKVTQSSRYLVKRTGEKVFLECVQDMDHENMFWYRQDPGLGLRLIYFSYDVKMKEKGDIPEGYSVSREKKERFSLILESASTNQTSMYLCASSLGTSTDTQYFGPGTRLTVL.

The chain joins TRBV14 to TRBJ2-2; D remains unclear. CDR1 and CDR2 from the germline V gene are SGHDN and FVKESK. V gave up 0 bases and J gave up 5 bases, with 16 bases separating them. There are 17 residues in the CDR3. The CDR3 bases are TGTGCCAGCAGCCAAGAAAGGGTTACCCTGGGGACCGGGGAGCTGTTTTTT. Its protein is CASSQERVTLGTGELFF.

The CDR3 reads CASSPREEGLYEQYF. The CDR3 bases are TGTGCCAGTAGTCCGCGGGAAGAGGGACTCTACGAGCAGTACTTC. V is TRBV19 and J is TRBJ2-7, with D possibly TRBD2 on 6 matching bases. Germline-derived CDR1 and CDR2 are LNHDA and SQIVND (reference sequence). This CDR3 has 15 residues. V was cut by 5 bases and J by 3 bases, with 17 bases left in between.

The CDR3 here is CASSTGLAGASETQYF. For the CDR3, the DNA is TGTGCCAGCAGCACCGGACTAGCGGGGGCTTCAGAGACCCAGTACTTC. The chain carries TRBV7-2 and TRBJ2-5; 13 bases align to TRBD2. Germline assignment: CDR1 SGHTA and CDR2 FQGNSA. J gave up 4 bases and V 5 bases, and 7 bases lay outside the gene matches. The CDR3 consists of 16 residues.

The chain recombines TRBV7-2 with TRBJ2-1; 8 bases align to TRBD2. J lost 4 bases, V lost 8 bases, and 13 bases had no gene match. Germline V gene lookup returns CDR1 SGHTA and CDR2 FQGNSA. The CDR3 is made up of 16 amino acids. Written as DNA, the CDR3 is TGTGCCAGCCGCCATAGGAGCGGGAGAACGTACAATGAGCAGTTCTTC. As protein: CASRHRSGRTYNEQFF. Full variable domain (outside the CDR3, taken from reference TRBV7-2 and TRBJ2-1): GAGVSQSPSNKVTEKGKDVELRCDPISGHTALYWYRQSLGQGLEFLIYFQGNSAPDKSGLPSDRFSAERTGGSVSTLTIQRTQQEDSAVYLCASRHRSGRTYNEQFFGPGTRLTVL.

The gene calls are TRBV28 and TRBJ2-1, with a tentative D call TRBD1 (5 bases). The CDR3 spans 12 residues. CDR1 is MDHEN, CDR2 SYDVKM, per germline. The V gene lost 7 bases and the J gene lost 4 bases, with 8 bases spanning the gap. The CDR3 nucleotides are TGTGCCAGCAAGGGGATTTACAATGAGCAGTTCTTC. Amino acids: CASKGIYNEQFF.

This chain uses TRBV4-1 with TRBJ1-2, with TRBD1 matching 7 bases. Trimming at V came to 1 base and at J to 5 bases, leaving 7 bases not matched to a gene. Germline loops: CDR1 MGHRA, CDR2 YSYEKL. This CDR3 is 15 amino acids long. Written as DNA, the CDR3 is TGCGCCAGCAGCCAAGCGACAGGGTATGGGTATGGCTACACCTTC. Amino acids: CASSQATGYGYGYTF.

Concerning this clone itself: Germline is not matched at one junction end, which may reflect a read error. The V and J genes are TRBV7-7 and TRBJ2-7; TRBD1 matches at 9 bases. Germline CDR1 is SSHAT and CDR2 is FNYEAQ (reference sequence). CDR3 length equals 16 residues. The chain's CDR3 is CASSAADPGQGHEQYF. The CDR3 region has the DNA TGTGCTAGCAGCGCGGCCGACCCGGGACAGGGCCACGAGCAGTACTTC.

DNA for the CDR3: TGTGCCAGCAGCTTATTGGCGTCTGGGGCTAGCGGGCGCCAAGAGACCCAGTACTTC. It encodes CASSLLASGASGRQETQYF. This sequence joins TRBV7-2 and TRBJ2-5; 8 bases fit TRBD2. This CDR3 is built from 19 residues. J gave up 1 base and V 2 bases, and 15 bases lay outside the gene matches. Per the germline V gene, CDR1 is SGHTA and CDR2 is FQGNSA.

This clone showed up just once. The chain recombines TRBV6-5 with TRBJ2-1, with 7 bases that match TRBD2. V was clipped by 3 bases and J by 6 bases; unmatched bases: 5. The germline V gene encodes CDR1 MNHEY and CDR2 SVGAGI. This CDR3 is built from 14 residues. CDR3 bases: TGTGCCAGCAGTTATGGGGGGGGAGGCAATGAGCAGTTCTTC. Translated, it gives CASSYGGGGNEQFF.

Comment on this clone: At one of its ends the junction is not consistent with the germline gene, which may arise from a read error. V gene TRBV7-7 combines with J gene TRBJ1-1; no clear D gene. The CDR3 extends over 13 amino acids. Germline CDR1 reads SSHAT; CDR2 reads FNYEAQ (reference sequence). CDR3 amino acids: CASSITPNTEAFF. The DNA of the CDR3 is TGTGCTAGCAGCATTACACCGAACACTGAAGCTTTCTTT. The complete variable domain, with remaining parts taken from reference TRBV7-7 and TRBJ1-1, reads GAGVSQSPRYKVTKRGQDVTLRCDPISSHATLYWYQQALGQGPEFLTYFNYEAQPDKSGLPSDRFSAERPEGSISTLTIQRTEQRDSAMYRCASSITPNTEAFFGQGTRLTVV.

Worth noting for this clone: Other DNA sequences within the sample encode an identical CDR3. The chain links TRBV7-9 to TRBJ1-4; 11 nucleotides match TRBD1. J was trimmed by 2 bases and V by 5 bases; bases with no gene match: 4. The V gene's germline CDR1 is SEHNR and CDR2 FQNEAQ (reference sequence). This CDR3 spans 16 amino acids. CDR3 loop: CASSPGQGATNEKLFF. CDR3 DNA sequence: TGTGCCAGCAGCCCCGGACAGGGGGCGACTAATGAAAAACTGTTTTTT.

This chain links TRBV19 with TRBJ2-2; D assignment may be TRBD1 or TRBD2 (5 bases each). V was cut by 0 bases and J by 4 bases, with 6 bases left in between. CDR1 is LNHDA and CDR2 is SQIVND in the germline V gene (reference sequence). This CDR3 is 14 amino acids long. Written as DNA, the CDR3 is TGTGCCAGTAGTATAGACGGGGCCACCGGGGAGCTGTTTTTT. Translating gives CASSIDGATGELFF.

This chain connects TRBV9 to TRBJ2-1, with D possibly TRBD1 on 5 matching bases. With 0 bases removed from V and 4 bases from J, the gap between germline ends came to 14 bases. The CDR3 extends over 16 amino acids. Germline CDR1 is SGDLS and CDR2 is YYNGEE. The CDR3 DNA sequence: TGTGCCAGCAGCGTAGATCATGCGACAGTGTACAATGAGCAGTTCTTC. It encodes CASSVDHATVYNEQFF.

The chain joins TRBV6-1 to TRBJ1-4; no firm D call. Trimming took 0 bases from V and 7 from J, leaving 15 bases between them. Germline V gene lookup returns CDR1 MNHNS and CDR2 SASEGT. The CDR3 extends over 16 amino acids. The CDR3 loop is CASSEALRLGGEKLFF. The CDR3 DNA follows: TGTGCCAGCAGTGAAGCGCTTCGTCTGGGAGGTGAAAAACTGTTTTTT.

V gene TRBV4-1 combines with J gene TRBJ2-7; D not certain. Trimming left V 0 bases short and J 4 bases short, with 10 bases between. There are 14 residues in the CDR3. Germline CDR1 MGHRA, CDR2 YSYEKL. The DNA for the CDR3 is TGCGCCAGCAGCCAAGAATGGGGTCCATACGAGCAGTACTTC. The encoded protein is CASSQEWGPYEQYF.

This clone was found once. The chain couples TRBV6-1 to TRBJ2-3; TRBD2 agrees at 11 bases. V trimming: 0 bases; J trimming: 8 bases; junction bases outside the gene matches: 7. CDR1 is MNHNS, CDR2 SASEGT, per germline. The CDR3 is made up of 16 amino acids. The CDR3: CASSEADSGGAGTQYF. The CDR3 DNA sequence: TGTGCCAGCAGTGAAGCGGATAGCGGGGGGGCCGGTACGCAGTATTTT.